This T cell receptor beta chain was sequenced during a study of spatial heterogeneity in lung cancer. Study overall: The cohort: approximately 66 early-stage, untreated non-small cell lung cancer patients. After resection, follow-up PBMC samples were sequenced when available, at a median of about two years later.

The time point is: blood at routine non-recurrence follow-up after resection. In each case, whole RNA from tumor, nontumor lung or frozen PBMC was sequenced unsorted. This CDR3 contains 12 residues. V was pared by 4 bases and J by 6 bases, with 9 bases between. Germline V gene data show CDR1 as SGHTA and CDR2 as FQGNSA. TCRdb ran MiXCR on the 5' RACE reads and lists one entry per CDR3 protein. The data show about 1,200 distinct CDR3 sequences, 25% to 35% seen once. The gene calls are TRBV7-2 and TRBJ1-1; TRBD1 might be the D (5 bases). The source is a male donor with early-stage non-small cell lung cancer. The sample here was PBMCs, taken at follow-up. CDR3 nucleotides: TGTGCCAGCAGCTGGAGGGGCGCTGAAGCTTTCTTT. Translating it yields CASSWRGAEAFF.